What follows describes a single TCR beta chain. Assay: immunoSEQ multiplex PCR; the TCRdb copy retains only in-frame clones and omits some. The table records tens of thousands of clones, 80% to 90% of them present only once. The record originates from a study of blood T cell repertoires in COVID-19. The CDR3 covers 15 residues. Germline CDR1 is LNHDA and CDR2 is SQIVND (reference sequence). The germline V and J ends were trimmed by 3 bases and 0 bases, with 12 bases remaining between them. The chain employs TRBV19 and TRBJ2-7; maybe TRBD1 (6 bases). Sequenced: peripheral blood. The sequence derives from a human donor with active COVID-19. The donor label of this sample is uncertain. CDR3 amino acids: CASSIGQGPSYEQYF. The CDR3 nucleotides are TGTGCCAGTAGTATCGGGCAGGGGCCCTCCTACGAGCAGTACTTC. Combining the CDR3 with reference TRBV19 and TRBJ2-7 gives the whole variable domain DGGITQSPKYLFRKEGQNVTLSCEQNLNHDAMYWYRQDPGQGLRLIYYSQIVNDFQKGDIAEGYSVSREKKESFPLTVTSAQKNPTAFYLCASSIGQGPSYEQYFGPGTRLTVT.